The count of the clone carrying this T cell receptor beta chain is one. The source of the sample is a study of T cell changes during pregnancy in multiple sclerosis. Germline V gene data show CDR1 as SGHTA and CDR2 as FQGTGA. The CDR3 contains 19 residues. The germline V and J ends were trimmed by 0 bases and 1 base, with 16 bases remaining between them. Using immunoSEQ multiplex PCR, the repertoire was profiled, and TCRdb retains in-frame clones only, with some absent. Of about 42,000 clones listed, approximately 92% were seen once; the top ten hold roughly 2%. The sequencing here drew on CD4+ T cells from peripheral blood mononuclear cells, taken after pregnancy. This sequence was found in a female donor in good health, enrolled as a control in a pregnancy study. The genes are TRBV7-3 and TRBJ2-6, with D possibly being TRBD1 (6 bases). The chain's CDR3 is CASSLTVQGPLSGANVLTF. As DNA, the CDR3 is TGTGCCAGCAGCTTAACGGTTCAGGGGCCTCTATCTGGGGCCAACGTCCTGACTTTC. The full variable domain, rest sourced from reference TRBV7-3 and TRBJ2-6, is GAGVSQTPSNKVTEKGKYVELRCDPISGHTALYWYRQSLGQGPEFLIYFQGTGAADDSGLPNDRFFAVRPEGSVSTLKIQRTERGDSAVYLCASSLTVQGPLSGANVLTFGAGSRLTVL.